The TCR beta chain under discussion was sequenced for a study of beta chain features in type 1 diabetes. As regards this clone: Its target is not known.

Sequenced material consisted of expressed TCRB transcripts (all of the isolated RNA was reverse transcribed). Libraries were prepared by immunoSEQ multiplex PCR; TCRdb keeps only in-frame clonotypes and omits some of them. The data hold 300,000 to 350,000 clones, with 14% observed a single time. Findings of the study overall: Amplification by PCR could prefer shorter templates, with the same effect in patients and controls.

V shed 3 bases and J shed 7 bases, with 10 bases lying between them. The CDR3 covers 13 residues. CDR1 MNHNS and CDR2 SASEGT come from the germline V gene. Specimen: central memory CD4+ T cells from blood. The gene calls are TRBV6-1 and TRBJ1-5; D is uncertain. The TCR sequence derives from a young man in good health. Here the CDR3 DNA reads TGTGCCAGCAGTGAGCGACTATCCCAGCCCCAGCATTTT. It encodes CASSERLSQPQHF.